Listed below are T cell receptor beta chains from one sample, sequenced in a study of cytotoxic CD8 clonotypes in ibrutinib-treated CLL. Assay used: immunoSEQ multiplex PCR; TCRdb lists only in-frame clones, some missing. The sample has over 200,000 clones; about four fifths are singletons. Sequencing was performed on PBMCs, taken after 12 months of ibrutinib treatment. The receptors were gathered from a human donor with chronic lymphocytic leukemia. CDR3s include the opening cysteine and the closing phenylalanine or tryptophan. A D gene is named only where the DNA matches it firmly. Some rows have no size entry. The others give once, few or many, or a class for an expanded clone.

V	J	size	D	CDR3	DNA
TRBV4-1	TRBJ2-2	-	-	CASSQEVPRANTGELFF	TGCGCCAGCAGCCAAGAAGTCCCCAGGGCGAACACCGGGGAGCTGTTTTTT
TRBV27	TRBJ2-7	-	TRBD2	CASSWREGYEQYF	TGTGCCAGCAGTTGGCGGGAGGGGTACGAGCAGTACTTC
TRBV5-4	TRBJ1-2	few	-	CASSLRGGNYGYTF	TGTGCCAGCAGCTTGCGTGGGGGGAACTATGGCTACACCTTC
TRBV7-3	TRBJ2-3	-	-	CASSLRSGRGYTDTQYF	TGTGCCAGCAGCTTACGGTCGGGCAGGGGATATACAGATACGCAGTATTTT
TRBV10-1	TRBJ1-1	few	-	CASSDSGGKAFF	TGCGCCAGCAGTGACTCTGGTGGGAAAGCTTTCTTT
TRBV5-6	TRBJ1-2	-	-	CASSYAAYGYTF	TGTGCCAGCAGCTACGCTGCGTATGGCTACACCTTC
TRBV5-1	TRBJ2-5	-	-	CASSFGGPGETQYF	TGCGCCAGCAGCTTTGGGGGCCCCGGGGAGACCCAGTACTTC
TRBV5-1	TRBJ2-3	-	TRBD2	CASSFLAGTADTQYF	TGCGCCAGCAGCTTTCTAGCGGGGACGGCAGATACGCAGTATTTT
TRBV15	TRBJ2-4	-	-	CATSREIRLSLAKNIQYF	TGTGCCACCAGCAGAGAAATTCGGCTGTCCCTAGCCAAAAACATTCAGTACTTC
TRBV5-5	TRBJ1-1	-	TRBD1	CASSRGQGFTEAFF	TGTGCCAGCAGCAGGGGACAGGGGTTCACTGAAGCTTTCTTT
TRBV5-1	TRBJ2-1	-	-	CASSDSGGTHNNEQFF	TGCGCCAGCAGCGATTCGGGCGGGACCCACAACAATGAGCAGTTCTTC
TRBV28	TRBJ2-7	-	-	CASKEGGLSYEQYF	TGTGCCAGCAAGGAGGGGGGCCTGTCCTACGAGCAGTACTTC
TRBV30	TRBJ1-1	few	-	CAWSPGPMNTEAFF	TGTGCCTGGAGTCCAGGACCCATGAACACTGAAGCTTTCTTT
TRBV10-3	TRBJ1-2	once	-	CAISDKINSQSGYTF	TGTGCCATCAGTGACAAAATTAACAGTCAGAGTGGCTACACCTTC
TRBV5-1	TRBJ2-3	-	-	CASSLAWLGEWAPDTQYF	TGCGCCAGCAGCTTGGCCTGGCTAGGGGAGTGGGCCCCGGATACGCAGTATTTT
TRBV6-1	TRBJ1-5	-	-	CASPRLKGNQPQHF	TGTGCCAGCCCCCGACTGAAAGGGAATCAGCCCCAGCATTTT
TRBV20-1	TRBJ2-5	-	-	CSAQGLETQYF	TGCAGTGCACAGGGACTAGAGACCCAGTACTTC
TRBV5-1	TRBJ2-1	-	TRBD2	CASSLTSGGHPEQFF	TGCGCCAGCAGCTTAACTAGCGGGGGTCACCCTGAGCAGTTCTTC
TRBV6-5	TRBJ2-7	once	-	CASRLQGSGSYEQYF	TGTGCCAGCAGACTCCAGGGAAGCGGCTCCTACGAGCAGTACTTC
TRBV25-1	TRBJ1-6	-	TRBD1	CASSPPPGTGMHNSPLHF	TGTGCCAGCAGTCCCCCGCCCGGGACAGGGATGCATAATTCACCCCTCCACTTT
TRBV5-8	TRBJ2-1	-	TRBD1	CASSLGDSYNEQFF	TGTGCCAGCAGCTTGGGGGACAGCTACAATGAGCAGTTCTTC
TRBV30	TRBJ1-2	many	-	CAWSPPGYTF	TGTGCCTGGAGTCCTCCTGGCTACACCTTC
TRBV19	TRBJ2-7	-	TRBD2	CASSSLAGGTYEQYF	TGTGCCAGTAGTAGTCTTGCGGGGGGGACCTACGAGCAGTACTTC
TRBV13	TRBJ1-1	-	-	CASSLGPGFGTEAFF	TGTGCCAGCAGCTTAGGCCCAGGGTTCGGCACTGAAGCTTTCTTT
TRBV18	TRBJ2-7	once	-	CASSPSAGVAEQYF	TGTGCCAGCTCACCTTCGGCAGGGGTGGCCGAGCAGTACTTC
TRBV30	TRBJ2-7	-	-	CAWITDLRQYF	TGTGCCTGGATAACGGATTTAAGGCAGTACTTC
TRBV5-8	TRBJ1-2	-	-	CASSFERDGYTF	TGTGCCAGCAGCTTTGAACGGGATGGCTACACCTTC
TRBV30	TRBJ1-2	-	-	CAWTRSGPEANYGYTF	TGTGCCTGGACGCGGTCGGGGCCAGAAGCTAACTATGGCTACACCTTC
TRBV27	TRBJ2-2	few	-	CASSLSGAGDTGELFF	TGTGCCAGCAGTTTATCGGGGGCGGGGGACACCGGGGAGCTGTTTTTT
TRBV7-9	TRBJ1-2	-	-	CASSLGTLYGYTF	TGTGCCAGCAGCTTGGGCACTCTCTATGGCTACACCTTC
TRBV5-6	TRBJ2-3	-	-	CASSLVWQPTDTQYF	TGTGCCAGCAGCTTGGTGTGGCAACCCACAGATACGCAGTATTTT
TRBV19	TRBJ2-1	few	-	CASKTAGRSYNEQFF	TGTGCCAGTAAGACGGCGGGACGCTCCTACAATGAGCAGTTCTTC
TRBV11-2	TRBJ2-7	-	TRBD2	CASSSPTSGYSYEQYF	TGTGCCAGCAGTTCTCCGACTAGCGGGTACTCCTACGAGCAGTACTTC
TRBV2	TRBJ2-1	few	-	CASLYRSSYNEQFF	TGTGCCAGCCTATACAGGTCCTCCTACAATGAGCAGTTCTTC
TRBV10-1	TRBJ1-2	-	-	CASSTDMSYGYTF	TGCGCCAGCAGCACGGACATGAGCTATGGCTACACCTTC
TRBV4-1	TRBJ2-3	-	-	CASSQGSAWADTQYF	TGCGCCAGCAGCCAAGGTAGCGCCTGGGCAGATACGCAGTATTTT
TRBV2	TRBJ2-3	-	TRBD2	CASQTSIRTDTQYF	TGTGCCAGCCAGACTAGCATTCGCACAGATACGCAGTATTTT
TRBV7-9	TRBJ2-1	few	TRBD2	CASSRGSGGYNEQFF	TGTGCCAGCAGCCGAGGAAGCGGGGGCTACAATGAGCAGTTCTTC
TRBV4-1	TRBJ2-7	-	-	CASSQDGQFSYEQYF	TGCGCCAGCAGCCAAGATGGACAATTCTCCTACGAGCAGTACTTC
TRBV6-5	TRBJ2-7	-	-	CASSYSTPSLPYEQYF	TGTGCCAGCAGTTACTCGACCCCCTCCCTTCCCTACGAGCAGTACTTC
TRBV5-1	TRBJ2-5	-	TRBD2	CASSLEAGTLQETQYF	TGCGCCAGCAGCTTGGAAGCGGGAACGCTTCAAGAGACCCAGTACTTC
TRBV5-6	TRBJ1-2	-	-	CASSPREYGYTF	TGTGCCAGCAGCCCCAGGGAGTATGGCTACACCTTC
TRBV5-6	TRBJ1-4	-	-	CASSLAVGGWNEKLFF	TGTGCCAGCAGCTTGGCAGTGGGGGGCTGGAATGAAAAACTGTTTTTT
TRBV6-5	TRBJ2-5	-	TRBD1	CASSPGQGQETQYF	TGTGCCAGCAGTCCGGGACAGGGGCAAGAGACCCAGTACTTC
TRBV19	TRBJ2-7	-	-	CASTKGALYEQYF	TGTGCCAGTACCAAGGGAGCTCTCTACGAGCAGTACTTC
TRBV4-1	TRBJ1-1	-	-	CASSQDGRAGRNTEAFF	TGCGCCAGCAGCCAAGATGGACGGGCAGGGCGGAACACTGAAGCTTTCTTT
TRBV4-1	TRBJ1-2	-	TRBD1	CASSQATGAGYTF	TGCGCCAGCAGCCAAGCTACAGGGGCTGGCTACACCTTC
TRBV19	TRBJ2-2	-	-	CASSRSGTTTGELFF	TGTGCCAGTAGTCGCTCCGGGACCACCACCGGGGAGCTGTTTTTT
TRBV6-5	TRBJ2-1	-	TRBD1	CASRAPGQGAREQFF	TGTGCCAGCAGGGCTCCGGGACAGGGGGCGCGTGAGCAGTTCTTC
TRBV5-6	TRBJ2-7	many	-	CASSLMDEQYF	TGTGCCAGCAGCTTGATGGACGAGCAGTACTTC
TRBV2	TRBJ2-5	few	TRBD2	CASNGVAGSTETQYF	TGTGCCAGCAATGGGGTAGCGGGGTCCACAGAGACCCAGTACTTC
TRBV4-2	TRBJ2-7	-	-	CASSQESDEQYF	TGTGCCAGCAGCCAAGAATCCGACGAGCAGTACTTC
TRBV4-2	TRBJ2-5	-	-	CASSEASGQQYF	TGTGCCAGCTCCGAGGCTAGCGGACAGCAGTACTTC
TRBV4-1	TRBJ1-1	-	-	CASSQDKGRRNTEAFF	TGCGCCAGCAGCCAAGATAAAGGCAGACGGAACACTGAAGCTTTCTTT
TRBV7-7	TRBJ2-2	-	TRBD2	CASSLGTGLAAGELFF	TGTGCTAGCAGCTTAGGGACGGGACTAGCGGCCGGGGAGCTGTTTTTT